This is a list of T cell receptor beta chains from one sample in a study of T cell clusters in autoimmune cytopenias. TCRdb reprocessed the multiplex PCR reads and stores each CDR3 protein as one record, lacking DNA. This sample contains about 8,400 distinct CDR3 sequences. Sequenced material: peripheral blood. Receptor source: a human donor with an autoimmune cytopenia or autoimmune hepatitis (not recorded which). CDR3s include the opening cysteine and the closing phenylalanine or tryptophan. Some rows mark clone size as missing; the rest say once, few, many or name a class of expanded clone.

CDR3 protein,clone size,CDR3 length,V gene,J gene
CASSLAGAGPTLNTEAFF,.,18,TRBV5-1,TRBJ1-1
CSARDAAGGYEQYF,medium-sized,14,TRBV20-1,TRBJ2-7
CASSVQRGSTDTQYF,.,15,TRBV7-8,TRBJ2-3
CASSDSVLYGYTF,.,13,TRBV7-9,TRBJ1-2
CASSQESRTILYDTIYF,.,17,TRBV4-2,TRBJ1-3
CASSEAQATYGYTF,medium-sized,14,TRBV6-1,TRBJ1-2
CASSYPGLAGLRNEQFF,medium-sized,17,TRBV6-5,TRBJ2-1
CASSPLRGQANTGELFF,.,17,TRBV19,TRBJ2-2
CSAPDADTEAFF,.,12,TRBV20-1,TRBJ1-1
CASSYSQQSNSPLHF,.,15,TRBV6-6,TRBJ1-6
CASSYVEEGYEQYF,.,14,TRBV6-5,TRBJ2-7
CASSLGDREQQYF,medium-sized,13,TRBV5-1,TRBJ2-7
CASSSLRGGLDF,.,12,TRBV12-3/TRBV12-4,TRBJ2-7
CASNSGGVGGTEAFF,.,15,TRBV6-5,TRBJ1-1
CASSPLSTDTQYF,.,13,TRBV14,TRBJ2-3
CASSINRAGGDSGANVLTF,.,19,TRBV19,TRBJ2-6
CASSLVAGVGTGELFF,medium-sized,16,TRBV6-5,TRBJ2-2
CASSQACGWETQYF,.,14,TRBV4-2,TRBJ2-5
CAWSREGGRAFF,medium-sized,12,TRBV30,TRBJ1-1
CASSGLMGTGIYEQYF,.,16,TRBV7-9,TRBJ2-7
CASSQFGTSGRAGHEQYF,.,18,TRBV4-2,TRBJ2-7
CATTGGQGNEKLFF,.,14,TRBV10-3,TRBJ1-4
CASSYRGQGPGAFF,.,14,TRBV6-5,TRBJ1-1